One and the same sample provided the 9 T cell receptor beta chains below, sequenced in a study of immune characterization of retroperitoneal liposarcoma. MiXCR, applied by TCRdb to the PCR reads, yields one record per CDR3 protein. The profile shows 3,000 to 3,500 distinct CDR3 sequences, under 55% of them singletons. Material for sequencing was tumor tissue. These receptors came from a male donor with retroperitoneal liposarcoma.

This clonotype was counted only a few times. The chain couples TRBV27 to TRBJ1-1, with unresolved D. Germline V gene lookup returns CDR1 MNHEY and CDR2 SMNVEV (reference sequence). Trimming left V 3 bases short and J 6 bases short, with 11 bases between. The CDR3 runs to 13 residues. This chain's CDR3 is CASSLVVGAEAFF. CDR3 sequence (DNA): TGTGCCAGCAGTTTGGTAGTTGGGGCTGAAGCTTTCTTT.

This clonotype is labeled as medium-sized. The V call is TRBV6-1, the J call TRBJ2-1; maybe TRBD1 (7 bases). The DNA end lines up better with TRBJ2-7; the J call may be wrong. Looked up from germline, CDR1 is MNHNS and CDR2 is SASEGT. The CDR3 totals 18 residues. As DNA, the CDR3 is TGTGCCAGCAGTCAGTCTGGACAGGCCTTGGGGAGGAGGTACGAGCAGTACTTC. It encodes CASSQSGQALGRRYEQYF.

This clonotype was detected only once. The chain recombines TRBV11-2 with TRBJ2-7, with TRBD2 matching 7 bases. The germline CDR1 and CDR2 sequences are SGHAT and FQNNGV. CDR3 size: 15 residues. J gave up 2 bases and V 1 base, and 5 bases lay outside the gene matches. In nucleotides, the CDR3 is TGTGCCAGCAGCTTAGCGTCTAGCGGACCCTACGAGCAGTACTTC. The encoded protein is CASSLASSGPYEQYF.

In this sample, this clonotype turned up a few times. This sequence joins TRBV6-1 and TRBJ2-4; TRBD1 is a possible D gene (6 bases). This CDR3 has 12 residues. Per the germline V gene, CDR1 is MNHNS and CDR2 is SASEGT. Trimming left V 6 bases short and J 9 bases short, with 12 bases between. CDR3 in DNA: TGTGCCAGCAGGAACAGGGTGGGCATTCAGTACTTC. It codes for CASRNRVGIQYF.

The CDR3 DNA sequence: TGCAGTGCTCGGGACGTACCCGAGCAGTACTTC. It encodes CSARDVPEQYF. The rearrangement uses TRBV20-1 and TRBJ2-1; perhaps D is TRBD1 or TRBD2 (5 bases each). The DNA end lines up better with TRBJ2-7; the J call may be wrong. In germline, CDR1 is DFQATT, CDR2 SNEGSKA (reference sequence). This CDR3 region has 11 residues.

The count of this clonotype is one. This sequence joins TRBV6-1 and TRBJ2-2; tentatively, D is TRBD1 (5 bases). CDR3 length: 15 residues. Germline assignment: CDR1 MNHNS and CDR2 SASEGT. The V end lost 1 base, the J end lost 4 bases, and 10 bases lay between the germline ends. The CDR3 here is CASSEVQDGTGELFF. CDR3 in DNA: TGTGCCAGCAGTGAAGTACAGGATGGCACCGGGGAGCTGTTTTTT.

The count of this clonotype is one. V and J are TRBV4-1 and TRBJ1-4; D is perhaps TRBD1 (6 bases). The V end was cut by 0 bases, the J end by 2 bases, with 13 bases between. The CDR3 is 17 residues long. Germline V gives CDR1 MGHRA, CDR2 YSYEKL. The CDR3 coding sequence is TGCGCCAGCAGCCAAGATCGGAGGGGGAGGACTAATGAAAAACTGTTTTTT. This codes for CASSQDRRGRTNEKLFF.

This clonotype was found a few times. V gene TRBV12-3 or TRBV12-4 combines with J gene TRBJ2-1; 9 bases fit TRBD1. This CDR3 has 11 residues. Trimming cost V 5 bases and J 15 bases; bases outside gene matches: 5. CDR3 sequence reads: CASSTGQGRFF. The CDR3 DNA reads as TGTGCCAGCAGTACCGGACAGGGGCGGTTCTTC.

Judged by abundance, this clonotype is large. The chain couples TRBV6-1 to TRBJ2-1; 10 bases map to TRBD2. The germline gives CDR1 MNHNS, CDR2 SASEGT. The CDR3 is 15 amino acids. The V segment lost 2 bases and the J segment 9 bases; nucleotides outside the gene matches: 7. CDR3 sequence reads: CASSELAGEGSEQFF. The CDR3 DNA follows: TGTGCCAGCAGTGAACTAGCGGGAGAAGGGAGTGAGCAGTTCTTC.